Sequencing of this T cell receptor beta chain was carried out in a study of PD-L1 blockade in urothelial cancer. On the study more broadly: Blood drawn 3 weeks (second dose) and 6 weeks after treatment start was analyzed. Notes on the study in general: Tumor-associated clones in blood expanded more at 3 weeks in durable-benefit patients.

The method was immunoSEQ multiplex PCR; TCRdb's version includes in-frame clones alone and lacks a portion of them. Among more than 80,000 clones, roughly 82% were seen once, and the ten largest hold 8% to 9.5%. For this clone: What it binds is unknown.

J was trimmed by 4 bases and V by 6 bases; bases with no gene match: 5. The CDR3 has 14 amino acids. CDR1 SGHTA and CDR2 FQGNSA come from the germline V gene. The J gene is TRBJ2-3, the V gene TRBV7-2; 9 bases agree with TRBD2. The sequences come from PBMCs, collected around atezolizumab (anti-PD-L1) treatment. The receptor's source is a man in his 70s with urothelial cancer. The CDR3, as DNA: TGTGCCAGCAGACGCGGGGGGGCGTCAGATACGCAGTATTTT. Its translation is CASRRGGASDTQYF.